Below, one T cell receptor (beta chain) is given with its context. Other DNA sequences from this sample encode an identical CDR3 as well. The CDR3 runs 15 residues. Germline values: CDR1 SNHLY, CDR2 FYNNEI. V lost 6 bases and J lost 0; bases outside the gene matches: 4. Patients from Seattle were sampled longitudinally, starting during active infection. This sample stems from a study of blood T cell repertoires in COVID-19. Study information: Sites in the United States, Italy and Spain provided acute and convalescent COVID-19 samples. Nucleic acid was either cDNA or gDNA, and it came from T cells, B-cell-depleted T cells, or PBMCs.

In the authors' workflow: For nucleated cells, counts were estimated from reference gene primer amplification. The data were produced by immunoSEQ multiplex PCR, yet TCRdb's version contains in-frame clones alone and is incomplete. Clone size and V and J calls were adopted from that table, with D and trimming inferred from the DNA. The sample contains approximately 150,000 clones, about 85% of which appear only once. The receptor comes from a woman aged 50 to 65 with COVID-19, enrolled during active disease. The chain recombines TRBV2 with TRBJ1-3, with 8 bases that match TRBD1. Sequenced material: peripheral blood. The CDR3: CASRADRGSGNTIYF. CDR3 sequence (DNA): TGTGCCAGCAGGGCTGACAGGGGCTCTGGAAACACCATATATTTT.